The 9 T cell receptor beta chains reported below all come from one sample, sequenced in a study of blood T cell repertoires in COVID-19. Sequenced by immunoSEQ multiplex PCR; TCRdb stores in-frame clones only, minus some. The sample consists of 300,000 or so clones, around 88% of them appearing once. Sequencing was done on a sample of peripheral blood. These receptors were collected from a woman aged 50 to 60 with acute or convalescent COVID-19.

The CDR3 spells CASSYPEGTQYF. The CDR3 DNA is TGTGCCAGCAGTTACCCGGAGGGGACCCAGTACTTC. The chain carries TRBV7-2 and TRBJ2-5, with D perhaps TRBD2 (6 bases). The CDR3 extends over 12 amino acids. V gave up 6 bases and J gave up 7 bases, with 12 bases separating them. CDR1 SGHTA and CDR2 FQGNSA come from the germline V gene.

CDR3 nucleotides: TGTGCCAGCAGCTCTTCAACTAATGAAAAACTGTTTTTT. Residues: CASSSSTNEKLFF. The V call is TRBV5-5, the J call TRBJ1-4; no clear D. Germline values: CDR1 SGHKS, CDR2 YYEKEE (reference sequence). This CDR3 is built from 13 residues. Trimming took off 3 bases at V and 0 bases at J, with 3 bases between the two ends.

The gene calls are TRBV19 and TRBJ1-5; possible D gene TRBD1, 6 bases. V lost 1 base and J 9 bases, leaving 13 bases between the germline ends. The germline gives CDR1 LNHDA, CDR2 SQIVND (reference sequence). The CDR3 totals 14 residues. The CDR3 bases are TGTGCCAGTAGTATAGTGAGGGGGTCTGGGCCCCAGCATTTT. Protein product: CASSIVRGSGPQHF.

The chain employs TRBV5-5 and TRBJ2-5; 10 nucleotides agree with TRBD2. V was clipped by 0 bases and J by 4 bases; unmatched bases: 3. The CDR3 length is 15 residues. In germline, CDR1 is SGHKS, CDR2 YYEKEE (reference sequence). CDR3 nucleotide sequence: TGTGCCAGCAGCTTGGGGGCTAGCGGGAGAGAGACCCAGTACTTC. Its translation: CASSLGASGRETQYF.

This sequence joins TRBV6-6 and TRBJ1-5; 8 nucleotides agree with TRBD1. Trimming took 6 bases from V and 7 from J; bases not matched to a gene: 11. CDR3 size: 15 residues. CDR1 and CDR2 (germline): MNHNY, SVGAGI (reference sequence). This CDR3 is CASRKDRGQLQPQHF. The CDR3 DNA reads TGTGCCAGCAGAAAAGACAGGGGACAACTCCAGCCCCAGCATTTT.

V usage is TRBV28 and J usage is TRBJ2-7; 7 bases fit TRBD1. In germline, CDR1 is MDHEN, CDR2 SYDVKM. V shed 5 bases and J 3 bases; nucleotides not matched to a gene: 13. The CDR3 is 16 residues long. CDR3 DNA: TGTGCCAGCAGTCCACCCTCAGGGGGAAAGGGCTACGAGCAGTACGTC. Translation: CASSPPSGGKGYEQYV.

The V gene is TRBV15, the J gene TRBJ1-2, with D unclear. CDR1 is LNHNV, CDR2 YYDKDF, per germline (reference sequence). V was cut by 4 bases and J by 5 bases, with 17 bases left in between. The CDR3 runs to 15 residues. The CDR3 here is CATSKPGSEAYGYTF. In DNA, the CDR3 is TGTGCCACCAGCAAGCCGGGATCCGAAGCATATGGCTACACCTTC.

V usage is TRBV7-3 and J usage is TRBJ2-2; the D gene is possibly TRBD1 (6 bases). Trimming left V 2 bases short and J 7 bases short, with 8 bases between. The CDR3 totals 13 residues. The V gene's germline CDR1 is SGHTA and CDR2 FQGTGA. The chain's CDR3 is CASSLAGDGELFF. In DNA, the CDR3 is TGTGCCAGCAGCTTAGCAGGGGACGGGGAGCTGTTTTTT.

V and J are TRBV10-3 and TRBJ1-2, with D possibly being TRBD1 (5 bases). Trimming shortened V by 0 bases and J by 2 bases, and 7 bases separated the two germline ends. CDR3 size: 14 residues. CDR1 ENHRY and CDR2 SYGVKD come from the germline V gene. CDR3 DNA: TGTGCCATCAGTGAGTCGGGGGGAAACTATGGCTACACCTTC. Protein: CAISESGGNYGYTF.